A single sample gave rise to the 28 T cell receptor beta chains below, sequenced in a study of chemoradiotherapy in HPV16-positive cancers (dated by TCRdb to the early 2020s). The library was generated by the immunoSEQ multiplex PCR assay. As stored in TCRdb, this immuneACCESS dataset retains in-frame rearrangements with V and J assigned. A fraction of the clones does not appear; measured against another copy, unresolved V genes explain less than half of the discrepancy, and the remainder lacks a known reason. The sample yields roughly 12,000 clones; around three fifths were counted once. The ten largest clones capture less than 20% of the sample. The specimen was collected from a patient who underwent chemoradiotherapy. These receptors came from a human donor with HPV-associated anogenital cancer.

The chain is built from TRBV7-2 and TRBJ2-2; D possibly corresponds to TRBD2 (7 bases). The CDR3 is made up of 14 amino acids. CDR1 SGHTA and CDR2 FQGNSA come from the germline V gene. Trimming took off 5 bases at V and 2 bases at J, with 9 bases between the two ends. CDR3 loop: CASSRGANTGELFF. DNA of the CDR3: TGTGCCAGCAGCCGGGGGGCTAACACCGGGGAGCTGTTTTTT. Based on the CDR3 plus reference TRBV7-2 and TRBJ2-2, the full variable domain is GAGVSQSPSNKVTEKGKDVELRCDPISGHTALYWYRQSLGQGLEFLIYFQGNSAPDKSGLPSDRFSAERTGGSVSTLTIQRTQQEDSAVYLCASSRGANTGELFFGEGSRLTVL.

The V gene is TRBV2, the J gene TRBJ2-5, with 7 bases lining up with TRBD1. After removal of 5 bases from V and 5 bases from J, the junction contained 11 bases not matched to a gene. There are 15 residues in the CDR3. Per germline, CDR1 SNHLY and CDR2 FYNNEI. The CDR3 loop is CASSPLGGDGETQYF. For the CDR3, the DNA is TGTGCCAGCAGTCCACTAGGGGGCGATGGGGAGACCCAGTACTTC.

The CDR3 loop is CASRGLAGHTDTQYF. In DNA form, the CDR3 reads TGCGCCAGCAGGGGACTAGCGGGGCACACAGATACGCAGTATTTT. V and J are TRBV5-1 and TRBJ2-3; 13 bases are shared with TRBD2. Trimming took 5 bases from V and 2 from J; bases not matched to a gene: 2. The CDR3 consists of 15 residues. CDR1 is SGHRS and CDR2 is YFSETQ in the germline V gene.

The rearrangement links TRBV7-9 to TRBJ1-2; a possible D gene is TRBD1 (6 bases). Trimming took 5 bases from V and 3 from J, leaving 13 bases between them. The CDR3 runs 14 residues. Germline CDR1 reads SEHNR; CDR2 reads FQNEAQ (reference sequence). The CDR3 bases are TGTGCCAGCAGCCCGACAGGAAATTACTATGGCTACACCTTC. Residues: CASSPTGNYYGYTF.

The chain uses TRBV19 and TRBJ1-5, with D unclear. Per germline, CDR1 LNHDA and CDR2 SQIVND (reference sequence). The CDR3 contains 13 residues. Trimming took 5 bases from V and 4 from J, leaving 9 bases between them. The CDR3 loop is CASSVNPNQPQHF. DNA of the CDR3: TGTGCCAGTAGTGTTAATCCGAATCAGCCCCAGCATTTT.

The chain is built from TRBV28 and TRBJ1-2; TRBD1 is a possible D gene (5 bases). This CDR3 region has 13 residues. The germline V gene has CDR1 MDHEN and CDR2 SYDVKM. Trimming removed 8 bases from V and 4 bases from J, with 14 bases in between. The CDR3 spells CASDPGTVYGYTF. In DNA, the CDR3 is TGTGCCAGCGACCCCGGGACGGTCTATGGCTACACCTTC.

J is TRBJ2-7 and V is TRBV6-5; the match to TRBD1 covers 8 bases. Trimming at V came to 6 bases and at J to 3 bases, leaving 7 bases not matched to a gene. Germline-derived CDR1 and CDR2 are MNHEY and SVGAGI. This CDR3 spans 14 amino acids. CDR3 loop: CASSSGGQFYEQYF. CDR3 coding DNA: TGTGCCAGCAGCTCAGGGGGCCAGTTCTACGAGCAGTACTTC.

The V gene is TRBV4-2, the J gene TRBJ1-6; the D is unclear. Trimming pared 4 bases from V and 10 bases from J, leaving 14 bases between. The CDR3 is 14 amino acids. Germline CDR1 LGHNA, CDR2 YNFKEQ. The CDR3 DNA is TGTGCCAGCAGCCCCCGTCCCGGACGGTCACCCCTCCACTTT. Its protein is CASSPRPGRSPLHF.

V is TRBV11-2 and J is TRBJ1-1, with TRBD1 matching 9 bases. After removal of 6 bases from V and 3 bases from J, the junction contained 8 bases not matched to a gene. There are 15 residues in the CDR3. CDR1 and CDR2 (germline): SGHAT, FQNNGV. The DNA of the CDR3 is TGTGCCAGCAGTTATACAGGGGGCCGGTACACTGAAGCTTTCTTT. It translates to CASSYTGGRYTEAFF.

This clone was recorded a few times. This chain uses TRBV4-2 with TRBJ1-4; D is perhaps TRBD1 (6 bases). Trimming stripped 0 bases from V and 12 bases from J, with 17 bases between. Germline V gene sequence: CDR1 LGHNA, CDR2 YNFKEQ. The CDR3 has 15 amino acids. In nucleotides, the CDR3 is TGTGCCAGCAGCCAAGAGGCGGTAGGGGGGAGGCAACTGTTTTTT. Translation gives CASSQEAVGGRQLFF.

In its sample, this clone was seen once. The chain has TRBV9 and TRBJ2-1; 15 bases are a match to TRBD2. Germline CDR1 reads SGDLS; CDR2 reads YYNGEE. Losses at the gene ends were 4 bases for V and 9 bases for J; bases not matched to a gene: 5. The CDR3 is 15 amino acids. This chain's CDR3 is CASSFGTSGGFEQFF. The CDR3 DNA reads TGTGCCAGCAGCTTCGGGACTAGCGGGGGGTTTGAGCAGTTCTTC.

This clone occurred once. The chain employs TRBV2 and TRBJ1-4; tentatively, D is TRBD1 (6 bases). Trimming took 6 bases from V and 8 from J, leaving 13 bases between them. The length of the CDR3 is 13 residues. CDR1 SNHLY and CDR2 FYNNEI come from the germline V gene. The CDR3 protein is CASRVGQNEKLFF. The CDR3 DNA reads TGTGCCAGCAGGGTAGGACAGAACGAAAAACTGTTTTTT.

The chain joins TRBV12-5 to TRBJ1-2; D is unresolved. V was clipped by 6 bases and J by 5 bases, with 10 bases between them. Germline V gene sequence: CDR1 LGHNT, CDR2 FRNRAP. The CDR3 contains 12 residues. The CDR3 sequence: CASGRSGYGYTF. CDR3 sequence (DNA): TGTGCTAGTGGACGGAGCGGTTATGGCTACACCTTC.

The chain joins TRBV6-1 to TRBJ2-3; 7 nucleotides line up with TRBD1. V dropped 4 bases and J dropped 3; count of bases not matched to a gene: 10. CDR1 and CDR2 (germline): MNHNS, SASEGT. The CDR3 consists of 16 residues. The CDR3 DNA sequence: TGTGCCAGCAGTGGAGACCGGGACAGCAGGACAGATACGCAGTATTTT. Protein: CASSGDRDSRTDTQYF.

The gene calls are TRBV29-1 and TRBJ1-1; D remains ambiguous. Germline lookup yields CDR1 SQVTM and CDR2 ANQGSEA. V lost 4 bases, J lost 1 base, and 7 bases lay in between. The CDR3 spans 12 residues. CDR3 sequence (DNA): TGCAGCGTTGTCGTGGCGAACACTGAAGCTTTCTTT. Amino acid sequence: CSVVVANTEAFF.

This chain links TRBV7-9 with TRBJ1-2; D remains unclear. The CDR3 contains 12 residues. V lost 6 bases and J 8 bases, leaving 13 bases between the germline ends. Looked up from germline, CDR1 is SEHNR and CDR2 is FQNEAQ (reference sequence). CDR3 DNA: TGTGCCAGCAGTATGTCGAGCGACGGCTACACCTTC. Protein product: CASSMSSDGYTF.

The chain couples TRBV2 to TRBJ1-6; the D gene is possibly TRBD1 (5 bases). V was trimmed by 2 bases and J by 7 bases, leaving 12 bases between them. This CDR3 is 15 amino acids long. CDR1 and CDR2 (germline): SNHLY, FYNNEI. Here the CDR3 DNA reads TGTGCCAGCAGTGAAATTCGGGGGAAGAATTCACCCCTCCACTTT. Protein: CASSEIRGKNSPLHF.

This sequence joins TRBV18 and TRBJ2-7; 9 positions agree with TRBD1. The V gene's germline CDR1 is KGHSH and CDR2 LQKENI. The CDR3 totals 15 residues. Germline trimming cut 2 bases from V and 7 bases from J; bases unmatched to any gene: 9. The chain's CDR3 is CASSPEVTGGGEQYF. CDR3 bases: TGTGCCAGCTCACCAGAGGTGACAGGGGGAGGGGAGCAGTACTTC.

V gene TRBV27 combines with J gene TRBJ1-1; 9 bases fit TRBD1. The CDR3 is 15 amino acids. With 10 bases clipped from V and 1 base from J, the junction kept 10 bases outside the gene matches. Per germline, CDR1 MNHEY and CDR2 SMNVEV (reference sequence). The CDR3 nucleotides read TGTGCCACCAAACCCCGGGACAGGGCGAACACTGAAGCTTTCTTT. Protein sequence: CATKPRDRANTEAFF.

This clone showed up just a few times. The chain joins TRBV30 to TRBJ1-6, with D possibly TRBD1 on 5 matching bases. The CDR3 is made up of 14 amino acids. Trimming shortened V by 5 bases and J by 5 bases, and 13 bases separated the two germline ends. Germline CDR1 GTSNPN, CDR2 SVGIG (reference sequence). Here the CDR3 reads CAWVGVQHNSPLHF. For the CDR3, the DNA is TGTGCCTGGGTGGGGGTACAGCATAATTCACCCCTCCACTTT.

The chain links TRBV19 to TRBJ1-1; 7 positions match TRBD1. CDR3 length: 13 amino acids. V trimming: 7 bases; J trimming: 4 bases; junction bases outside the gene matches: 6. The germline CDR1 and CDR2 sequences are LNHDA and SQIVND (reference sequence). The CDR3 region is CASNRGGITEAFF. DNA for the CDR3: TGTGCCAGTAACAGGGGAGGTATCACTGAAGCTTTCTTT.

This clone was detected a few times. The chain's CDR3 is CASSLAEQGAKIDGYTF. CDR3 bases: TGTGCCAGCAGCTTAGCCGAGCAGGGAGCGAAAATAGATGGCTACACCTTC. The chain recombines TRBV7-3 with TRBJ1-2; perhaps TRBD1 as D (5 bases). V was trimmed by 2 bases and J by 6 bases, leaving 22 bases between them. The CDR3 length is 17 residues. CDR1 and CDR2 from the germline V gene are SGHTA and FQGTGA.

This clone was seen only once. CDR3 protein: CASSLGGLGQYF. The CDR3 DNA follows: TGTGCCAGCAGCTTAGGGGGACTGGGGCAGTACTTC. The genes are TRBV13 and TRBJ2-7; D is possibly TRBD2 (6 bases). V was shortened by 0 bases and J by 9 bases, with 9 bases between the two germline ends. CDR3 length: 12 amino acids. The germline CDR1 and CDR2 sequences are PRHDT and FYEKMQ (reference sequence).

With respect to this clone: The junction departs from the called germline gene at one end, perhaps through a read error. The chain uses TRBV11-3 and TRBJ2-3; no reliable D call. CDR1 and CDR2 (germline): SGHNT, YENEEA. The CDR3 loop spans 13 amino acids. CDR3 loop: CASSLEAAETQYF. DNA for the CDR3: TGTGCCAGCAGCTTAGAGGCAGCAGAGACGCAGTATTTT.

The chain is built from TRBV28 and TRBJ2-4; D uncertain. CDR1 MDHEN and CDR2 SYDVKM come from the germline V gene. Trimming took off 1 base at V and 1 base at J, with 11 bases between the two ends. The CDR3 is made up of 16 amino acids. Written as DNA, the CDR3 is TGTGCCAGCAGTTTATACAGCCAGACGGCCAAAAACATTCAGTACTTC. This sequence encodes CASSLYSQTAKNIQYF.

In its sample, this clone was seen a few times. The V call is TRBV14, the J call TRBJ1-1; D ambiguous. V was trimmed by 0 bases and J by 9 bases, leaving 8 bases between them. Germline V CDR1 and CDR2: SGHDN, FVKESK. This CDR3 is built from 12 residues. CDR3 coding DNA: TGTGCCAGCAGCCAAGACAGAACTAAAGCTTTCTTT. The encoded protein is CASSQDRTKAFF.

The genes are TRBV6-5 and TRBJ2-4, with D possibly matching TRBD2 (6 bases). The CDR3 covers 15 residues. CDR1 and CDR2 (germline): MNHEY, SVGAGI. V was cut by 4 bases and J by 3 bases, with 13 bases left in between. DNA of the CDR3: TGTGCCAGCAGTTCTTTTCAGGGAGGCAAAAACATTCAGTACTTC. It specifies CASSSFQGGKNIQYF.

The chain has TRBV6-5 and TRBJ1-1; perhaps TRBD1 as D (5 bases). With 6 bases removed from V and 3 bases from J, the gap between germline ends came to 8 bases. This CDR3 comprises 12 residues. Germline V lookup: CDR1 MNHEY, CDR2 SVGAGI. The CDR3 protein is CASRAGHTEAFF. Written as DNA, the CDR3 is TGTGCCAGCAGGGCAGGGCACACTGAAGCTTTCTTT.